Listed here are 8 T cell receptor beta chains from one sample, sequenced in a study of OX40 agonist ivuxolimab in advanced cancers. Profiling relied on immunoSEQ multiplex PCR, and the TCRdb table lists in-frame clones only, not all of them. The data show roughly 66,000 clones, over 80% seen once. The sample here was CD4+ or CD8+ T cells sorted from blood, taken in a trial of the OX40 agonist ivuxolimab. The receptors here all came from an adult with an advanced solid tumor such as melanoma, head and neck, liver or kidney cancer.

The chain is built from TRBV2 and TRBJ1-3; TRBD1 might be the D (6 bases). This CDR3 spans 16 amino acids. V was cut by 6 bases and J by 4 bases, with 19 bases left in between. The germline gives CDR1 SNHLY, CDR2 FYNNEI. CDR3 residues: CASSDNGGAGGNTIYF. The CDR3 DNA follows: TGTGCCAGCAGCGACAATGGGGGGGCTGGCGGAAACACCATATATTTT.

A single count supports this clone. The chain links TRBV7-2 to TRBJ1-4, with D unclear. V was shortened by 4 bases and J by 0 bases, with 6 bases between the two germline ends. From germline, CDR1 is SGHTA and CDR2 FQGNSA. The CDR3 spans 14 residues. The CDR3 DNA is TGTGCCAGCAGCTCCGAAGCAACTAATGAAAAACTGTTTTTT. Its translation is CASSSEATNEKLFF.

This sequence joins TRBV5-1 and TRBJ2-7; tentatively, D is TRBD1 (5 bases). V shed 0 bases and J shed 6 bases, with 16 bases lying between them. The CDR3 is 15 residues long. The V gene's germline CDR1 is SGHRS and CDR2 YFSETQ. The chain's CDR3 is CASSLAGHSLGEQYF. DNA of the CDR3: TGCGCCAGCAGCTTGGCCGGACACTCGTTGGGCGAGCAGTACTTC.

The genes are TRBV5-1 and TRBJ1-3; no definite D call. CDR3 length equals 16 residues. CDR1 is SGHRS and CDR2 is YFSETQ in the germline V gene. V dropped 4 bases and J dropped 0 bases, with 14 bases sitting between them. CDR3 sequence: CASSPMVGSSGNTIYF. DNA of the CDR3: TGCGCCAGCAGCCCGATGGTCGGGAGCTCTGGAAACACCATATATTTT.

CDR3 region: CAWSRAINEKLFF. The CDR3 DNA sequence: TGTGCCTGGAGTCGCGCTATTAATGAAAAACTGTTTTTT. The V call is TRBV30, the J call TRBJ1-4; D unclear. From germline, CDR1 is GTSNPN and CDR2 SVGIG (reference sequence). V was trimmed by 2 bases and J by 4 bases, leaving 8 bases between them. The CDR3 has 13 amino acids.

This clone has just a few counts. The rearrangement uses TRBV27 and TRBJ1-3; D not resolved. Germline values: CDR1 MNHEY, CDR2 SMNVEV (reference sequence). The CDR3 consists of 16 residues. V gave up 2 bases and J gave up 1 base, with 12 bases separating them. This CDR3 reads CASSLTTPGSGNTIYF. CDR3 sequence (DNA): TGTGCCAGCAGTTTAACAACCCCGGGGTCTGGAAACACCATATATTTT.

The J gene is TRBJ1-1, the V gene TRBV7-9; no clear D. Germline CDR1 SEHNR, CDR2 FQNEAQ (reference sequence). V was pared by 5 bases and J by 0 bases, with 13 bases between. The CDR3 extends over 15 amino acids. As DNA, the CDR3 is TGTGCCAGCAGCCCAAGCTTAAATATGAACACTGAAGCTTTCTTT. Its protein product is CASSPSLNMNTEAFF.

This clone was seen only once. The chain joins TRBV9 to TRBJ2-3; D perhaps matches TRBD2 (6 bases). The CDR3 loop spans 13 amino acids. The V end was cut by 0 bases, the J end by 4 bases, with 6 bases between. Per germline, CDR1 SGDLS and CDR2 YYNGEE. In nucleotides, the CDR3 is TGTGCCAGCAGCGTAGGCGGGGCAGATACGCAGTATTTT. This encodes CASSVGGADTQYF.